The rows below give T cell receptor beta chains drawn from one sample of a study of blood T cell repertoires in COVID-19. Data came from immunoSEQ multiplex PCR; TCRdb stores just in-frame clones and leaves some out. The sample holds approximately 270,000 clones; 85% to 90% are singletons and the top ten take 4.1%. Source material: PBMCs or T cells enriched from blood (not recorded which). The origin of the receptors is a woman in her twenties or thirties with acute COVID-19. CDR3s include the opening cysteine and the closing phenylalanine or tryptophan. The order of the fields is clone size, J gene, V gene, D gene, CDR3 protein, CDR3 DNA. The D gene is left open where the match is weak. Only part of the rows carry a size: once, few, many, or a class if the clone is expanded.

clone size: -; J gene: TRBJ2-7; V gene: TRBV6-2/TRBV6-3; D gene: TRBD1; CDR3 protein: CASTPGQGTHPYEQYF; CDR3 DNA: TGTGCCAGCACCCCGGGACAGGGAACCCATCCCTACGAGCAGTACTTC
clone size: few; J gene: TRBJ2-3; V gene: TRBV7-2; D gene: -; CDR3 protein: CASSIRRGGGSPDTQYF; CDR3 DNA: TGTGCCAGCAGCATAAGGCGAGGGGGGGGATCACCAGATACGCAGTATTTT
clone size: -; J gene: TRBJ2-7; V gene: TRBV27; D gene: -; CDR3 protein: CASSYPTAGGEQYF; CDR3 DNA: TGTGCCAGCAGTTATCCTACCGCAGGAGGCGAGCAGTACTTC
clone size: few; J gene: TRBJ2-7; V gene: TRBV5-5; D gene: TRBD1; CDR3 protein: CASSQMRQGMSYEQYF; CDR3 DNA: TGTGCCAGCAGCCAGATGAGACAGGGTATGTCCTACGAGCAGTACTTC
clone size: -; J gene: TRBJ1-3; V gene: TRBV10-3; D gene: -; CDR3 protein: CAINGGDGNSGNTIYF; CDR3 DNA: TGTGCCATCAATGGCGGGGACGGAAACTCTGGAAACACCATATATTTT
clone size: -; J gene: TRBJ1-5; V gene: TRBV10-1; D gene: TRBD1; CDR3 protein: CASSPGQGNQPQHF; CDR3 DNA: TGCGCCAGCAGTCCGGGACAGGGAAATCAGCCCCAGCATTTT
clone size: -; J gene: TRBJ2-7; V gene: TRBV7-8; D gene: -; CDR3 protein: CASSLMSRGLGYEQYF; CDR3 DNA: TGTGCCAGCAGCTTAATGAGTAGGGGTTTGGGCTACGAGCAGTACTTC
clone size: -; J gene: TRBJ1-4; V gene: TRBV6-5; D gene: -; CDR3 protein: CASSSRTGNEKLFF; CDR3 DNA: TGTGCCAGCAGTTCCAGGACGGGGAATGAAAAACTGTTTTTT
clone size: -; J gene: TRBJ2-2; V gene: TRBV18; D gene: TRBD2; CDR3 protein: CASSPSGTSGPNTGELFF; CDR3 DNA: TGTGCCAGCTCACCCTCCGGGACTAGCGGTCCGAACACCGGGGAGCTGTTTTTT
clone size: once; J gene: TRBJ2-1; V gene: TRBV7-8; D gene: TRBD2; CDR3 protein: CASSLGLAFANEQFF; CDR3 DNA: TGTGCCAGCAGCTTAGGACTAGCCTTCGCCAATGAGCAGTTCTTC
clone size: once; J gene: TRBJ1-2; V gene: TRBV29-1; D gene: -; CDR3 protein: CSVVSGEATYGYTF; CDR3 DNA: TGCAGCGTTGTGTCCGGGGAGGCTACCTATGGCTACACCTTC
clone size: -; J gene: TRBJ1-1; V gene: TRBV28; D gene: -; CDR3 protein: CASSLGAIGGTEAFF; CDR3 DNA: TGTGCCAGCAGTTTAGGGGCCATAGGGGGCACTGAAGCTTTCTTT
clone size: -; J gene: TRBJ2-7; V gene: TRBV10-3; D gene: TRBD2; CDR3 protein: CAISEIGLAGGYEQYF; CDR3 DNA: TGTGCCATCAGTGAGATTGGACTAGCGGGAGGCTACGAGCAGTACTTC
clone size: -; J gene: TRBJ2-7; V gene: TRBV10-3; D gene: TRBD2; CDR3 protein: CAIRAPTSDSYEQYF; CDR3 DNA: TGTGCCATCAGGGCCCCGACTAGCGACTCCTACGAGCAGTACTTC
clone size: once; J gene: TRBJ1-4; V gene: TRBV28; D gene: TRBD1; CDR3 protein: CASSLWSGGTNEKLFF; CDR3 DNA: TGTGCCAGCAGTTTATGGTCAGGGGGGACTAATGAAAAACTGTTTTTT
clone size: -; J gene: TRBJ2-3; V gene: TRBV19; D gene: -; CDR3 protein: CASSIGGFRVVTDTQYF; CDR3 DNA: TGTGCCAGTAGTATAGGAGGGTTTCGCGTAGTCACAGATACGCAGTATTTT
clone size: once; J gene: TRBJ2-7; V gene: TRBV27; D gene: -; CDR3 protein: CASSADGGYEQYF; CDR3 DNA: TGTGCCAGCAGTGCCGACGGCGGCTACGAGCAGTACTTC
clone size: -; J gene: TRBJ2-5; V gene: TRBV28; D gene: TRBD2; CDR3 protein: CASSGLAGGARGETQYF; CDR3 DNA: TGTGCCAGCAGTGGACTAGCGGGAGGAGCGCGGGGAGAGACCCAGTACTTC
clone size: -; J gene: TRBJ2-1; V gene: TRBV7-9; D gene: -; CDR3 protein: CASSLSLGLIIYNEQFF; CDR3 DNA: TGTGCCAGCAGCTTATCGCTGGGACTCATCATCTACAATGAGCAGTTCTTC
clone size: -; J gene: TRBJ2-2; V gene: TRBV5-1; D gene: -; CDR3 protein: CASNITPGVTGELFF; CDR3 DNA: TGCGCCAGCAATATAACGCCGGGGGTCACCGGGGAGCTGTTTTTT
clone size: -; J gene: TRBJ1-2; V gene: TRBV12-3/TRBV12-4; D gene: TRBD1; CDR3 protein: CASNPGQGYGYTF; CDR3 DNA: TGTGCCAGCAACCCGGGACAGGGCTATGGCTACACCTTC
clone size: -; J gene: TRBJ1-6; V gene: TRBV4-1; D gene: TRBD1; CDR3 protein: CASSQGQGSSYNSPLHF; CDR3 DNA: TGCGCCAGCAGCCAAGGACAGGGGAGCTCCTATAATTCACCCCTCCACTTT
clone size: -; J gene: TRBJ2-7; V gene: TRBV27; D gene: TRBD1; CDR3 protein: CASSPARDRGHEQYF; CDR3 DNA: TGTGCCAGCAGCCCCGCCAGGGACAGGGGCCACGAGCAGTACTTC
clone size: -; J gene: TRBJ2-7; V gene: TRBV18; D gene: -; CDR3 protein: CASSPPDSYEQYF; CDR3 DNA: TGTGCCAGCTCACCGCCGGACAGCTACGAGCAGTACTTC
clone size: -; J gene: TRBJ1-2; V gene: TRBV28; D gene: TRBD1; CDR3 protein: CASSLTGANYGYTF; CDR3 DNA: TGTGCCAGCAGTTTGACAGGGGCCAACTATGGCTACACCTTC
clone size: -; J gene: TRBJ2-1; V gene: TRBV7-2; D gene: -; CDR3 protein: CASSPQSDSYNEQFF; CDR3 DNA: TGTGCCAGCAGCCCCCAGTCAGATTCCTACAATGAGCAGTTCTTC
clone size: -; J gene: TRBJ2-3; V gene: TRBV19; D gene: -; CDR3 protein: CASSGGPSTDTQYF; CDR3 DNA: TGTGCCAGCTCCGGCGGGCCGAGCACAGATACGCAGTATTTT
clone size: -; J gene: TRBJ2-7; V gene: TRBV11-2; D gene: TRBD1; CDR3 protein: CASSTPSGQFYEQYF; CDR3 DNA: TGTGCCAGCAGCACACCATCGGGACAGTTCTACGAGCAGTACTTC
clone size: -; J gene: TRBJ2-1; V gene: TRBV7-9; D gene: TRBD1; CDR3 protein: CASSSYRGRENEQFF; CDR3 DNA: TGTGCCAGCAGCTCCTACAGGGGGCGCGAGAATGAGCAGTTCTTC
clone size: -; J gene: TRBJ2-1; V gene: TRBV18; D gene: -; CDR3 protein: CASSPIQGGGNEQFF; CDR3 DNA: TGTGCCAGCTCACCGATTCAGGGAGGGGGCAATGAGCAGTTCTTC
clone size: -; J gene: TRBJ2-1; V gene: TRBV28; D gene: TRBD2; CDR3 protein: CASSPQSGEIQLGVF; CDR3 DNA: TGTGCCAGCAGCCCACAAAGCGGGGAAATCCAGCTCGGGGTCTTC
clone size: -; J gene: TRBJ2-7; V gene: TRBV30; D gene: TRBD2; CDR3 protein: CAWILAGGSEQYF; CDR3 DNA: TGTGCCTGGATACTAGCGGGAGGGTCCGAGCAGTACTTC